Each of the 19 T cell receptor beta chains below was sequenced from the same sample in a study of a mutant IDH1 vaccine in newly diagnosed glioma. Time point here: week 5, during vaccination. The vaccine gave 300 ug of a 20-mer mutant IDH1 peptide subcutaneously per dose. Here immunoSEQ multiplex PCR was the method, and the copy in TCRdb shows in-frame clones only, minus some. This sample has 39,000 or so clones, with 75% to 80% found just once. Antigen specificity for these receptors is unknown. The starting material was PBMCs, obtained from a glioma patient whose treatment included an IDH1 peptide vaccine. The receptors stem from a middle-aged man with glioma.

This sequence joins TRBV10-2 and TRBJ2-7; the D gene is possibly TRBD1 (6 bases). With 4 bases removed from V and 5 bases from J, the gap between germline ends came to 9 bases. Germline V gene data show CDR1 as WSHSY and CDR2 as SAAADI. The CDR3 covers 12 residues. The CDR3 spells CASSVTGNEQYF. CDR3 in DNA: TGCGCCAGCAGTGTTACAGGGAACGAGCAGTACTTC.

In its sample, this clone was seen a few times. The V call is TRBV30, the J call TRBJ1-1; no clear D. V lost 2 bases and J lost 0, with 13 bases in between. The CDR3 loop spans 15 amino acids. CDR1 and CDR2 (germline): GTSNPN, SVGIG (reference sequence). CDR3 DNA sequence: TGTGCCTGGAGTCCTCAACAGCTTATGAACACTGAAGCTTTCTTT. It translates to CAWSPQQLMNTEAFF.

The V call is TRBV7-2, the J call TRBJ2-7; D unresolved. The CDR3 has 13 residues. Germline CDR1 reads SGHTA; CDR2 reads FQGNSA. V lost 4 bases and J lost 5, with 12 bases in between. The CDR3 region is CASSYSSYDEQYF. DNA of the CDR3: TGTGCCAGCAGCTACTCTTCCTACGACGAGCAGTACTTC.

This clone was detected once. The genes are TRBV5-1 and TRBJ2-5; no clear D. The V end lost 5 bases, the J end lost 2 bases, and 10 bases lay between the germline ends. CDR1 and CDR2 from the germline V gene are SGHRS and YFSETQ. The length of the CDR3 is 13 residues. CDR3 residues: CASRDGRQETQYF. The CDR3 nucleotides are TGCGCCAGCAGGGACGGTCGGCAAGAGACCCAGTACTTC.

The rearrangement uses TRBV10-3 and TRBJ1-6; D remains unclear. In germline, CDR1 is ENHRY, CDR2 SYGVKD. Trimming removed 6 bases at V and 10 bases at J, with 13 bases between. The CDR3 is 13 amino acids. For the CDR3, the DNA is TGTGCCATCAGGGGCCAGGCAGAATCACCCCTCCACTTT. Translated, it gives CAIRGQAESPLHF.

The V call is TRBV18, the J call TRBJ2-3, with a tentative D call TRBD2 (6 bases). CDR3 length equals 19 residues. In germline, CDR1 is KGHSH, CDR2 LQKENI. Deletions cut 0 bases from V and 2 bases from J, with 21 bases between. For the CDR3, the DNA is TGTGCCAGCTCACCACCTAGTTTTGTCACTAGCCAACTCACAGATACGCAGTATTTT. Protein: CASSPPSFVTSQLTDTQYF.

The chain is built from TRBV15 and TRBJ2-7; 7 positions agree with TRBD1. Germline-derived CDR1 and CDR2 are LNHNV and YYDKDF (reference sequence). The V segment lost 1 base and the J segment 5 bases; nucleotides outside the gene matches: 11. CDR3 size: 16 residues. CDR3 residues: CATSRGLDRVRDEQYF. Here the CDR3 DNA reads TGTGCCACCAGCAGAGGCCTCGACAGGGTACGCGACGAGCAGTACTTC. The variable domain in full, completed from reference TRBV15 and TRBJ2-7, reads DAMVIQNPRYQVTQFGKPVTLSCSQTLNHNVMYWYQQKSSQAPKLLFHYYDKDFNNEADTPDNFQSRRPNTSFCFLDIRSPGLGDTAMYLCATSRGLDRVRDEQYFGPGTRLTVT.

This clone occurred once. The J gene is TRBJ2-1, the V gene TRBV29-1; D possibly corresponds to TRBD1 (5 bases). The CDR3 spans 14 residues. The germline gives CDR1 SQVTM, CDR2 ANQGSEA. V gave up 0 bases and J gave up 3 bases, with 9 bases separating them. The CDR3, as DNA: TGCAGCGTTGAAGAACGAACAGGCTACAATGAGCAGTTCTTC. Its protein is CSVEERTGYNEQFF.

J is TRBJ1-5 and V is TRBV6-5; D unclear. Germline-derived CDR1 and CDR2 are MNHEY and SVGAGI. The CDR3 has 13 amino acids. V shed 6 bases and J shed 0 bases, with 6 bases lying between them. This chain's CDR3 is CASRVDSNQPQHF. The CDR3 DNA follows: TGTGCCAGCAGGGTAGATAGCAATCAGCCCCAGCATTTT.

The CDR3 DNA follows: TGCGCCAGCAGACGCCGCGGCGGGGGGATTAGCACAGATACGCAGTATTTT. This gives the protein CASRRRGGGISTDTQYF. The J gene is TRBJ2-3, the V gene TRBV4-1; 8 bases are a match to TRBD2. The CDR3 sequence is 17 residues long. Germline CDR1 reads MGHRA; CDR2 reads YSYEKL. The trim removed 6 bases at V and 0 bases at J, leaving 11 bases unmatched.

This chain uses TRBV30 with TRBJ1-1, with TRBD1 as a possible D gene (5 bases). V gave up 3 bases and J gave up 5 bases, with 13 bases separating them. The CDR3 runs 13 residues. Germline CDR1 reads GTSNPN; CDR2 reads SVGIG (reference sequence). For the CDR3, the DNA is TGTGCCTGGAGCACAGGAGCCCGAACTGAAGCTTTCTTT. This translates into CAWSTGARTEAFF.

The table lists this clone with a count of one. The V call is TRBV19, the J call TRBJ1-3; D not resolved. V was trimmed by 5 bases and J by 0 bases, leaving 5 bases between them. CDR1 is LNHDA, CDR2 SQIVND, per germline (reference sequence). This CDR3 spans 13 amino acids. The CDR3 sequence: CASSVGSGNTIYF. Here the CDR3 DNA reads TGTGCCAGTAGTGTGGGCTCTGGAAACACCATATATTTT.

This clone came up a few times. This chain joins TRBV19 and TRBJ1-6, with a tentative D call TRBD1 (5 bases). Between the trimmed V and J ends, which lost 5 bases and 7 bases, there was a span of 12 bases. The CDR3 runs 14 residues. In germline, CDR1 is LNHDA, CDR2 SQIVND (reference sequence). The CDR3 sequence: CASSAQGVNSPLHF. The CDR3 DNA sequence: TGTGCCAGTAGTGCCCAGGGAGTGAATTCACCCCTCCACTTT.

The rearrangement uses TRBV2 and TRBJ1-1, with D possibly being TRBD1 (6 bases). Trimming stripped 2 bases from V and 1 base from J, with 8 bases between. This CDR3 has 14 amino acids. Germline CDR1 and CDR2: SNHLY and FYNNEI. Written as DNA, the CDR3 is TGTGCCAGCAGTGAAATACAGGGGAACACTGAAGCTTTCTTT. It yields the protein CASSEIQGNTEAFF.

The V gene is TRBV6-9, the J gene TRBJ2-5, with D possibly being TRBD1 (6 bases). There are 11 residues in the CDR3. Germline-derived CDR1 and CDR2 are MNHGY and SVAAGI. Trimming took off 7 bases at V and 7 bases at J, with 10 bases between the two ends. The CDR3 bases are TGTGCCAGCAAGCAGACAGGGACCCAGTACTTC. This translates into CASKQTGTQYF.

This clone was seen just once. V is TRBV25-1 and J is TRBJ2-7; D is tentatively TRBD1 or TRBD2 (5 bases each). Between the trimmed V and J ends, which lost 4 bases and 2 bases, there was a span of 12 bases. The CDR3 runs to 14 residues. Germline CDR1 reads MGHDK; CDR2 reads SYGVNS. CDR3 in amino acids: CASSGGRVPYEQYF. CDR3 in DNA: TGTGCCAGCAGTGGGGGACGAGTTCCCTACGAGCAGTACTTC.

A single count supports this clone. The rearrangement joins TRBV7-2 to TRBJ2-5, with 7 bases that match TRBD2. Germline CDR1 and CDR2: SGHTA and FQGNSA. CDR3 length equals 16 residues. V was clipped by 5 bases and J by 0 bases; unmatched bases: 9. CDR3 DNA sequence: TGTGCCAGCAGCCCAGGGACTACGATGTACCAAGAGACCCAGTACTTC. Protein product: CASSPGTTMYQETQYF. Complete variable domain (other parts from reference TRBV7-2 and TRBJ2-5): GAGVSQSPSNKVTEKGKDVELRCDPISGHTALYWYRQSLGQGLEFLIYFQGNSAPDKSGLPSDRFSAERTGGSVSTLTIQRTQQEDSAVYLCASSPGTTMYQETQYFGPGTRLLVL.

This clone showed up just a few times. V and J are TRBV19 and TRBJ1-1, with D tentatively TRBD1 (5 bases). CDR1 LNHDA and CDR2 SQIVND come from the germline V gene (reference sequence). This CDR3 has 14 amino acids. V was shortened by 3 bases and J by 6 bases, with 14 bases between the two germline ends. CDR3 residues: CASSIGTRRPEAFF. The CDR3 DNA reads as TGTGCCAGTAGTATTGGGACCAGAAGGCCTGAAGCTTTCTTT.

This chain joins TRBV7-9 and TRBJ2-2; the D gene is possibly TRBD2 (6 bases). Trimming shortened V by 5 bases and J by 5 bases, and 18 bases separated the two germline ends. The germline V gene has CDR1 SEHNR and CDR2 FQNEAQ (reference sequence). This CDR3 spans 16 amino acids. CDR3 DNA sequence: TGTGCCAGCAGCCTTCCTGGGACTCGAGAAACCGGGGAGCTGTTTTTT. Protein product: CASSLPGTRETGELFF.